Here is one T cell receptor (beta chain) with its context. This clone's antigen is unknown. It has no much larger one-base neighbor in the sample; base qualities were not kept. This specimen comes from a study of blood T cells in healthy people across ages (dated by TCRdb to about 2015). For the study in its entirety: In model experiments, template switching captured roughly one uniquely barcoded TCR beta cDNA molecule for every two T cells. The study measured age-related changes in TCR beta repertoire diversity using deep sequencing normalized with unique cDNA molecular identifiers. The donors were divided into four age groups: young (average approximately 15 years), middle-aged (over 35), aged (roughly 66) and long-lived (roughly 82). Donors of different ages were randomly distributed across sequencing lanes to avoid experimental bias. Using the same blood draw, the study looked at two additional independent replicas of 1 million unique cDNA reads for two donors, one aged 18 to 30 and the other aged 80 or older.

Overall study results and their limits: Estimates of total diversity based on one million sequenced T cells were regarded as lower bounds and as underestimates. Because profiling used bulk unsorted PBMCs, naive and antigen-experienced compartments could not be compared conclusively. Observed TCR beta diversity per million T cells fell roughly linearly with age, and a significant reduction was already apparent by age about 43. Because the CMV infection status of the donors was unknown, age-related changes in expanded clonotypes may potentially have been confounded. Compared with the aged group, the long-lived group had more naive CD4+ T cells, fewer expanded clones and increased TCR diversity, a pattern suggesting age selection. A strong correlation was found between observed TCR beta diversity and the percentage of naive T cells measured by flow cytometry.

Libraries were prepared through 5' RACE. Sequencing relied on an Illumina HiSeq 2500. A second PCR of roughly 7 to 11 cycles was performed with a sample-barcoded 5' primer and a J-beta primer mix. A template-switch 5' adaptor carrying 12 random nucleotides introduced a unique molecular identifier onto each TCR beta cDNA molecule. Each sample yielded at least 2.5 million CDR3-containing paired-end reads. All of the RNA was converted into first-strand cDNA using the Mint cDNA synthesis kit, with a TRBC-specific oligonucleotide serving as the primer. Following uracil-DNA glycosylase treatment, all cDNA underwent a first 18-cycle PCR with the universal primers M1SS and BC2_uni_R. Per the source publication's procedure: Normalization of each sample was performed by random selection of 1 million high-quality reads, each carrying a distinct molecular identifier. Instead of being binned into consensus sequences, reads that shared molecular identifiers were thrown out. MiTCR, with a Q25 quality threshold and the strictest error-elimination algorithm, was used for CDR3 identification, clonotype clustering and error correction. Lower-bound total TCR beta diversity was estimated with a nonparametric unseen species model using Euler transformation. Starting from the raw public reads, TCRdb applied fastp trimming at Q25, assembled clones with MiXCR and retained in-frame beta chains. Rows are unified per CDR3 protein, each entry keeping the most common DNA and genes. The authors' filters were not applied to this entry. This sample holds some 1.7 million distinct CDR3 sequences; 28% were observed only once. Clones ranked in the top ten supply approximately 7.7% of the sample.

The CDR1 and CDR2 encoded by the germline V gene are SGHRS and YFSETQ. Inclusive of the bounding cysteine and phenylalanine, the CDR3 is 15 residues long. Here the CDR3 DNA is all that survives: 45 bases in frame from base 1. Ends trimmed: V by 4 bases, J by 6 bases; bases unmatched to a gene: 13. Systemically healthy Caucasian individuals from Russia, 35 to 40 in total and aged about 6 to 95 years, were included as donors. Around 10 milliliters of peripheral blood were collected from each donor into EDTA-treated Vacutainer tubes. Ficoll-Paque density-gradient centrifugation was used to isolate PBMCs, with at least 6.5 million per sample. Trizol reagent was used to extract total RNA from the PBMCs, yielding at least 6 micrograms per sample. The percentages of naive CD45RAhigh/CD27high T cells were determined by flow cytometry on a PBMC aliquot from every donor.

The rearrangement combines TRBV5-1 with TRBJ2-7; 7 middle bases align to TRBD1. This receptor was obtained from a woman aged 30 to 39 in good health. Specimen: blood. The nucleotide sequence reads as follows: TGCGCCAGCAGCAAGGGGGACAGCCAAGGAATCGAGCAGTACTTC. The resulting protein is CASSKGDSQGIEQYF.